This T cell receptor (beta chain) was retrieved from a study of T cell responses to AZD1222 COVID-19 vaccine. Findings of the study overall: White British ancestry dominated among donors, who included more females, and clonal diversity was possibly underestimated. An increase in Spike-specific TCR breadth and depth was observed after two AZD1222 doses. Seropositive at baseline were only a handful of AZD1222 recipients.

Trimming stripped 0 bases from V and 7 bases from J, with 15 bases between. Germline CDR1 reads KGHSY; CDR2 reads FQNENV. The CDR3 is 15 amino acids. The assay was immunoSEQ multiplex PCR, and TCRdb's table has in-frame clones only and misses some. The sample lists some 92,000 clones, about 90% occurring once. Details on this clone: Its matching antigen is unknown.

The sequence derives from an adult in good health. The V call is TRBV16, the J call TRBJ1-2, with D perhaps matching TRBD1 (5 bases). Sequences were derived from peripheral blood, sampled on day 0 of AZD1222 vaccination. The CDR3 nucleotides are TGTGCCAGCAGCCAATCCGGGGGAACACCCAGTGGCTACACCTTC. This codes for CASSQSGGTPSGYTF.